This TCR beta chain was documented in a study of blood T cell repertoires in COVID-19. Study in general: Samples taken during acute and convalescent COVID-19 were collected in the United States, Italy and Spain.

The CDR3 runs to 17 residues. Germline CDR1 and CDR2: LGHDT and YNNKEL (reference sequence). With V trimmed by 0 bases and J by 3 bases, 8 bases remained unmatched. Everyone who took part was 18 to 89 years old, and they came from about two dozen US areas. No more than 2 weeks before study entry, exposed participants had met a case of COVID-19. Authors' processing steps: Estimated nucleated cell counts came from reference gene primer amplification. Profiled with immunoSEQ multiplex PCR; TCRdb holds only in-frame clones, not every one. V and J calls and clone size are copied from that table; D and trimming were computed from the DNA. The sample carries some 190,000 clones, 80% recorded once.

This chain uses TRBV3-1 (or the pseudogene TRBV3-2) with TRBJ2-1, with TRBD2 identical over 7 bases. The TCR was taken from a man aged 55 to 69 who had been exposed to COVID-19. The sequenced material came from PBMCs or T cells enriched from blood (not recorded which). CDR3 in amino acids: CASSQDRQRDYYNEQFF. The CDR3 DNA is TGTGCCAGCAGCCAAGATCGCCAGCGGGATTACTACAATGAGCAGTTCTTC.